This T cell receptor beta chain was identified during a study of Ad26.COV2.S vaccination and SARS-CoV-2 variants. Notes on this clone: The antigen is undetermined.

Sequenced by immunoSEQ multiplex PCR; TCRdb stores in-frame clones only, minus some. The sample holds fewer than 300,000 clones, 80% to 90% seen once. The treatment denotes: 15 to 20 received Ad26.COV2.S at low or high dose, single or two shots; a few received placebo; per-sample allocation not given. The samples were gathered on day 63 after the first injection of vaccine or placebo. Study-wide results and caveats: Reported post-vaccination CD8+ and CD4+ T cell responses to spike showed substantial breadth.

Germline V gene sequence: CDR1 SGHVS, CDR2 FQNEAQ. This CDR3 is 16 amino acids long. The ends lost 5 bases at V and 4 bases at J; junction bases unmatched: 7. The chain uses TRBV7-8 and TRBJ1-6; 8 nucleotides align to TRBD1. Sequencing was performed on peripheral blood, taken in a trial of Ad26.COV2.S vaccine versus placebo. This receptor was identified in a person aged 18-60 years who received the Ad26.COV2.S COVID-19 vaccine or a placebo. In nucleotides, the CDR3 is TGTGCCAGCAGCATCGACAGGGGTTTATATAATTCACCCCTCCACTTT. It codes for CASSIDRGLYNSPLHF.